These T cell receptor beta chains were read from a single sample in a study of T cell repertoires in aging, cancer and after chemotherapy. TCRdb recomputed calls from the multiplex PCR reads with MiXCR, one row per CDR3 protein. The sample has about 8,600 distinct CDR3 sequences, around 25% seen once. Material: blood. These receptors were collected from a human donor with a blood cancer. Both conserved end residues are trimmed from each CDR3. A D gene is named only where the DNA matches it firmly.

j_gene,d_gene,v_gene,CDR3aa
TRBJ1-4,NA,TRBV5-4,ASSFSGNEKLF
TRBJ2-1,NA,TRBV28,ASSSPLTAFYNEQF
TRBJ2-1,TRBD1,TRBV5-4,ASSLVGQGAVEQF
TRBJ1-4,NA,TRBV30,AWSPGATIEKLF
TRBJ1-1,NA,TRBV29-1,SVELGFTEAF
TRBJ2-1,NA,TRBV18,ASSPPTQKLNEQF
TRBJ1-2,TRBD1,TRBV6-2/TRBV6-3,ASSSPQGALARPRGYT
TRBJ2-3,NA,TRBV20-1,SAQGPGTDTQY
TRBJ2-1,TRBD2,TRBV28,ASSSHRLADYNEQF
TRBJ2-3,NA,TRBV19,ASSIPDSLFTDTQY
TRBJ1-2,NA,TRBV6-5,ASSTRQGLGYT
TRBJ2-4,NA,TRBV19,ASSIRDRQY
TRBJ2-3,NA,TRBV29-1,SGQAGEEDTQY
TRBJ1-2,NA,TRBV27,ASSSLQGTYGYT
TRBJ1-5,NA,TRBV6-1,ASSPTWGSNQPQH
TRBJ2-1,TRBD2,TRBV6-4,ASSDSPAGGPGYNEQF
TRBJ2-1,NA,TRBV13,ASSPKTGYEQF
TRBJ2-7,NA,TRBV20-1,SASQGPTYEQY
TRBJ1-3,NA,TRBV4-1,ASRNRVSGNTIY
TRBJ1-2,NA,TRBV7-2,ASSRDFYGYT
TRBJ2-7,NA,TRBV27,ASSLGAGYEQY
TRBJ2-1,TRBD2,TRBV5-4,ASSLGLAHNEQF
TRBJ2-7,TRBD2,TRBV5-4,ASRPTSGEHEQY
TRBJ2-7,NA,TRBV19,ASRGGGPGVPYEQY
TRBJ2-1,NA,TRBV24-1,ATSDVRDPDNEQF
TRBJ2-3,TRBD1,TRBV28,ASSLFSDRGGDTQY
TRBJ2-1,TRBD1,TRBV12-3/TRBV12-4,ASSSPGTGGNEQF
TRBJ1-1,NA,TRBV7-6,ASSAGSTEAF
TRBJ2-1,NA,TRBV29-1,SVTSWGASYNEQF
TRBJ2-7,NA,TRBV11-1,ASSLVAGYPSYEQY
TRBJ1-3,TRBD1,TRBV9,ASSVEGAGNTIY
TRBJ2-7,NA,TRBV6-6,ASSSTPYVEQY
TRBJ2-7,NA,TRBV19,ASSGRGRSSYEQY